This T cell receptor beta chain is drawn from a study of beta chain features in type 1 diabetes. Trimming cost V 1 base and J 4 bases, with 12 bases left between them. The germline V gene has CDR1 LGHNA and CDR2 YSLEER. The CDR3 is 15 amino acids. Every donor had blood drawn once into heparin, roughly 100 mL on average. Sequenced material consisted of expressed TCRB transcripts (all of the isolated RNA was reverse transcribed). Profiling relied on immunoSEQ multiplex PCR, and the TCRdb table lists in-frame clones only, not all of them. The sample has 300,000 to 350,000 clones, 14% seen once. The chain is built from TRBV4-3 and TRBJ2-3; no reliable D call. This sequence originates from a man younger than 40 in good health. Sample: central memory CD4+ T cells from blood. CDR3 protein: CASSQVARSADTQYF. CDR3 bases: TGCGCCAGCAGCCAAGTTGCCCGGTCCGCAGATACGCAGTATTTT.